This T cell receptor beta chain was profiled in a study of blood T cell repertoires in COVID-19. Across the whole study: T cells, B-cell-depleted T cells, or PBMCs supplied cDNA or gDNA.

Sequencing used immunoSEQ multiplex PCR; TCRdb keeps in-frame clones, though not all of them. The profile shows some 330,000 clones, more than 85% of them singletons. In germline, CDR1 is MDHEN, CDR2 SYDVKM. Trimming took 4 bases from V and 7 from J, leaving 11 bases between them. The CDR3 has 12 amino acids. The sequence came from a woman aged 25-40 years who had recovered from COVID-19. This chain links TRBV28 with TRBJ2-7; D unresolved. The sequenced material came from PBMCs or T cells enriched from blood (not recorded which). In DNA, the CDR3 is TGTGCCAGCAGTTCCCACTCGCGGGAGCAGTACTTC. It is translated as CASSSHSREQYF.